The 18 T cell receptor beta chains in this list originate from one sample, sequenced in a study of cytomegalovirus exposure and HLA in healthy donors. Primers included in the PCR were 60 Vbeta and 13 Jbeta primers. Some clones are missing from TCRdb's copy, which holds only in-frame ones; the method was immunoSEQ multiplex PCR. Among around 180,000 clones listed, roughly 82% were seen once. The sequenced sample consisted of PBMCs. The receptors come from a woman between 45 and 60 years old in good health and CMV-seronegative.

In its sample, this clone was seen a few times. J is TRBJ2-3 and V is TRBV5-1; no definite D call. The V gene lost 8 bases and the J gene lost 0 bases, with 13 bases spanning the gap. Germline V lookup: CDR1 SGHRS, CDR2 YFSETQ. The CDR3 has 14 residues. CDR3 loop: CASNEASSTDTQYF. CDR3 coding DNA: TGCGCCAGTAATGAGGCCTCTAGCACAGATACGCAGTATTTT.

V and J are TRBV5-1 and TRBJ2-3; 8 bases map to TRBD1. The CDR3 is 16 residues long. V was clipped by 4 bases and J by 5 bases; unmatched bases: 12. Per the germline V gene, CDR1 is SGHRS and CDR2 is YFSETQ. The CDR3 DNA reads TGCGCCAGCAGCCCTATGACAGGGGACCCACAAGATACGCAGTATTTT. It translates to CASSPMTGDPQDTQYF.

This clone occurred a few times. The chain couples TRBV7-2 to TRBJ1-1, with D maybe TRBD1 (6 bases). The CDR3 has 13 amino acids. V was shortened by 5 bases and J by 6 bases, with 13 bases between the two germline ends. CDR1 and CDR2 (germline): SGHTA, FQGNSA. CDR3 loop: CASSQQGIAEAFF. The CDR3 DNA sequence: TGTGCCAGCAGCCAACAGGGTATCGCTGAAGCTTTCTTT.

J is TRBJ2-5 and V is TRBV5-1; 7 positions match TRBD2. The J call is uncertain, as TRBJ2-7 better fits the DNA end. The CDR3 runs to 13 residues. Germline CDR1 reads SGHRS; CDR2 reads YFSETQ. CDR3 coding DNA: TGCGCCAGCGCGGAGCGGGGCTCCTACGAGCAGTACTTC. It specifies CASAERGSYEQYF.

V gene TRBV10-3 combines with J gene TRBJ1-1; 9 bases line up with TRBD1. Germline CDR1 and CDR2: ENHRY and SYGVKD. This CDR3 has 18 residues. V was clipped by 2 bases and J by 5 bases; unmatched bases: 15. The CDR3 sequence is CAISEQTGTGNFGTEAFF. The DNA of the CDR3 is TGTGCCATCAGTGAGCAGACCGGGACAGGGAACTTTGGAACTGAAGCTTTCTTT.

The V gene is TRBV18, the J gene TRBJ1-1; the D is unclear. Germline CDR1 reads KGHSH; CDR2 reads LQKENI. Trimming pared 3 bases from V and 7 bases from J, leaving 9 bases between. The CDR3 is 12 residues long. CDR3 region: CASSPYGIEAFF. CDR3 in DNA: TGTGCCAGCTCACCTTACGGGATTGAAGCTTTCTTT.

The rearrangement joins TRBV5-1 to TRBJ2-1; TRBD1 agrees at 10 bases. CDR1 and CDR2 from the germline V gene are SGHRS and YFSETQ. Trimming cost V 0 bases and J 5 bases; bases outside gene matches: 5. The length of the CDR3 is 16 residues. CDR3 residues: CASSLDGQGVNNEQFF. As DNA, the CDR3 is TGCGCCAGCAGCTTGGATGGACAGGGGGTGAACAATGAGCAGTTCTTC. Full variable domain (remainder filled in from reference TRBV5-1 and TRBJ2-1): KAGVTQTPRYLIKTRGQQVTLSCSPISGHRSVSWYQQTPGQGLQFLFEYFSETQRNKGNFPGRFSGRQFSNSRSEMNVSTLELGDSALYLCASSLDGQGVNNEQFFGPGTRLTVL.

This sequence joins TRBV5-8 and TRBJ2-7; 8 bases are shared with TRBD1. CDR3 length: 15 amino acids. V dropped 3 bases and J dropped 7; count of bases not matched to a gene: 12. Germline V CDR1 and CDR2: SGHTS, YDEGEE. CDR3 in amino acids: CASSSLRTGPAEQYF. The CDR3 nucleotides are TGTGCCAGCAGCTCCCTCCGGACAGGGCCCGCGGAGCAGTACTTC.

In its sample, this clone was seen once. The chain has TRBV4-3 and TRBJ2-1; 8 bases are a match to TRBD1. Germline V gene lookup returns CDR1 LGHNA and CDR2 YSLEER. The CDR3 runs 18 residues. V dropped 0 bases and J dropped 6; count of bases not matched to a gene: 13. CDR3 in DNA: TGCGCCAGCAGCCAAGAAGCCCCTAGGCAGGGGGCGGTCAATGAGCAGTTCTTC. Protein: CASSQEAPRQGAVNEQFF.

The rearrangement uses TRBV5-1 and TRBJ2-1; a weak D match, TRBD2 (7 bases). Per germline, CDR1 SGHRS and CDR2 YFSETQ. V was shortened by 2 bases and J by 4 bases, with 13 bases between the two germline ends. This CDR3 contains 15 residues. CDR3 amino acids: CASSLGGGNYNEQFF. CDR3 sequence (DNA): TGCGCCAGCAGCTTAGGGGGGGGAAATTACAATGAGCAGTTCTTC.

This clone came up a few times. V usage is TRBV4-3 and J usage is TRBJ1-4; no firm D call. In germline, CDR1 is LGHNA, CDR2 YSLEER. This CDR3 has 17 residues. With 0 bases removed from V and 0 bases from J, the gap between germline ends came to 11 bases. The CDR3 spells CASSQDPGLATNEKLFF. The CDR3 region has the DNA TGCGCCAGCAGCCAAGATCCAGGTTTGGCAACTAATGAAAAACTGTTTTTT.

The chain combines TRBV6-5 with TRBJ2-3; TRBD2 matches 9 bases. The CDR3 length is 15 residues. Germline CDR1 is MNHEY and CDR2 is SVGAGI. J lost 4 bases, V lost 6 bases, and 8 bases had no gene match. Written as DNA, the CDR3 is TGTGCCAGCAGCCTAGCGGGGAATCGGGCAGATACGCAGTATTTT. Translation: CASSLAGNRADTQYF.

V is TRBV7-2 and J is TRBJ2-7; tentative D call: TRBD1 (5 bases). Deletions cut 2 bases from V and 0 bases from J, with 11 bases between. Germline lookup yields CDR1 SGHTA and CDR2 FQGNSA. The CDR3 has 15 residues. CDR3 DNA: TGTGCCAGCAGCTTACAGGGAAGTAGCTCCTACGAGCAGTACTTC. Its translation is CASSLQGSSSYEQYF.

V gene TRBV28 combines with J gene TRBJ2-5; 11 bases are shared with TRBD2. The germline V gene has CDR1 MDHEN and CDR2 SYDVKM. V shed 6 bases and J 4 bases; nucleotides not matched to a gene: 4. The CDR3 runs to 14 residues. The CDR3 sequence is CASRIAGGRETQYF. The CDR3, as DNA: TGTGCCAGCAGAATAGCGGGGGGGCGAGAGACCCAGTACTTC.

The genes are TRBV6-5 and TRBJ1-1; D perhaps matches TRBD1 (6 bases). Germline V gives CDR1 MNHEY, CDR2 SVGAGI. Trimming pared 6 bases from V and 6 bases from J, leaving 14 bases between. CDR3 length: 13 amino acids. DNA of the CDR3: TGTGCCAGCAGCCCTGGGGGGGGCTCTGAAGCTTTCTTT. Translating it yields CASSPGGGSEAFF.

The chain employs TRBV18 and TRBJ2-1, with 10 bases lining up with TRBD2. The V segment lost 2 bases and the J segment 10 bases; nucleotides outside the gene matches: 8. This CDR3 is built from 15 residues. CDR1 and CDR2 from the germline V gene are KGHSH and LQKENI. DNA for the CDR3: TGTGCCAGCTCACCAAAAGCGGGAGGGCCAGGGGAGCAGTTCTTC. Translation gives CASSPKAGGPGEQFF.

This clone was observed once. This sequence joins TRBV28 and TRBJ1-5; D possibly corresponds to TRBD1 (5 bases). Germline values: CDR1 MDHEN, CDR2 SYDVKM. The CDR3 contains 13 residues. The ends were cut back, 10 bases at V and 3 bases at J, with 13 bases in the middle. The CDR3 reads CATSGQINQPQHF. CDR3 nucleotide sequence: TGTGCCACCTCAGGGCAGATCAATCAGCCCCAGCATTTT.

This rearrangement joins TRBV5-4 to TRBJ1-5; 8 bases are shared with TRBD1. CDR1 is SGHNT and CDR2 is YYREEE in the germline V gene (reference sequence). CDR3 length: 15 amino acids. V gave up 2 bases and J gave up 1 base; unmatched junction bases: 2. This CDR3 reads CASSLQGGSNQPQHF. CDR3 in DNA: TGTGCCAGCAGCTTACAGGGGGGAAGCAATCAGCCCCAGCATTTT.